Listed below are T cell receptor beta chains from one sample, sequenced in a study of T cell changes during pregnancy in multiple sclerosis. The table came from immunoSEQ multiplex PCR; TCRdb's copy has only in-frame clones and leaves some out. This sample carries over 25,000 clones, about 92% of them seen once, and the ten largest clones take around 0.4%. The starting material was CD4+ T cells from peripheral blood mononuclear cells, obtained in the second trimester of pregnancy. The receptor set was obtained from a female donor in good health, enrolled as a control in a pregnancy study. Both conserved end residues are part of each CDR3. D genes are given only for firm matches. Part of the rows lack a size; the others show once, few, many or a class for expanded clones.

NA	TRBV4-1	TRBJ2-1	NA	CASSQIWLKSSYNEQFF	TGCGCCAGCAGCCAAATATGGCTTAAAAGCTCCTACAATGAGCAGTTCTTC
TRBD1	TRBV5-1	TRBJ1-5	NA	CASSSLGQGEPQHF	TGCGCCAGCAGCTCTCTGGGACAGGGAGAGCCCCAGCATTTT
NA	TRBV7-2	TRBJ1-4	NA	CASSLGHVEKLFF	TGTGCCAGCAGCTTAGGTCATGTTGAAAAACTGTTTTTT
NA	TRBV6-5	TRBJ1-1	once	CASSFTLNTEAFF	TGTGCCAGCAGTTTCACACTGAACACTGAAGCTTTCTTT
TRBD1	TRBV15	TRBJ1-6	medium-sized	CATSREDRVYSPLHF	TGTGCCACCAGCAGAGAGGACAGGGTCTATTCACCCCTCCACTTT
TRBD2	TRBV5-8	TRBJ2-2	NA	CASSLGLAAGELFF	TGTGCCAGCAGCTTGGGACTAGCTGCCGGGGAGCTGTTTTTT
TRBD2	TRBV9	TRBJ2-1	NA	CASSVVGAGGPYNEQFF	TGTGCCAGCAGCGTAGTTGGAGCGGGAGGGCCCTACAATGAGCAGTTCTTC
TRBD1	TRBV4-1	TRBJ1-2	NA	CASSRSGQGARYGYTF	TGCGCCAGCAGCCGTTCAGGACAGGGGGCGCGGTATGGCTACACCTTC
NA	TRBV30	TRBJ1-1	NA	CAWGGVRTEAFF	TGTGCCTGGGGGGGGGTCAGGACTGAAGCTTTCTTT
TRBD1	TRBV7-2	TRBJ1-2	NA	CASSLTGGNYGYTF	TGTGCCAGCAGCTTAACAGGGGGGAACTATGGCTACACCTTC
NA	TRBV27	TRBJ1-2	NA	CASSHPGQPYGYTF	TGTGCCAGCAGTCACCCGGGTCAACCGTATGGCTACACCTTC
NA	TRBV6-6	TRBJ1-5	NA	CASSYSPGPPNQPQHF	TGTGCCAGCAGTTACTCTCCAGGTCCTCCTAATCAGCCCCAGCATTTT
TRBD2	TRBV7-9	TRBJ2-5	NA	CASSRGTSGRARGGETQYF	TGTGCCAGCAGCAGAGGGACTAGCGGGAGGGCAAGAGGAGGAGAGACCCAGTACTTC
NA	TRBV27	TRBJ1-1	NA	CASSLSRGGYRPLNTEAFF	TGTGCCAGCAGTTTATCGCGGGGGGGGTACCGTCCTCTGAACACTGAAGCTTTCTTT
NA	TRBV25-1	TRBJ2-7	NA	CASTLSGVSSYEQYF	TGTGCCAGCACTCTGTCGGGAGTGAGCTCCTACGAGCAGTACTTC
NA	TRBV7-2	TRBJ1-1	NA	CASSLAGGRSSSEAFF	TGTGCCAGCAGCTTAGCGGGGGGAAGGAGTAGTAGTGAAGCTTTCTTT
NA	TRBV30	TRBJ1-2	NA	CAWESTGGNGYTF	TGTGCCTGGGAATCGACAGGTGGGAATGGCTACACCTTC
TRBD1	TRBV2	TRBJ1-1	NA	CARAGGAPMNTEAFF	TGTGCCAGGGCAGGGGGCGCCCCCATGAACACTGAAGCTTTCTTT
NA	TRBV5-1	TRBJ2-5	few	CASRQGGAYQETQYF	TGCGCCAGCCGTCAGGGGGGCGCGTACCAAGAGACCCAGTACTTC
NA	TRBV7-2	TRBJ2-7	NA	CASSSSHPFYEQYF	TGTGCCAGCAGCTCCAGTCACCCCTTTTACGAGCAGTACTTC
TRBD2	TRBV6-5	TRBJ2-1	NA	CASRGSGGHYNEQFF	TGTGCCAGCAGGGGTAGCGGGGGGCACTACAATGAGCAGTTCTTC
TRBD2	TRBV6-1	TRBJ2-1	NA	CASRRGTSGYNEQFF	TGTGCCAGCAGGAGGGGGACTAGCGGTTACAATGAGCAGTTCTTC
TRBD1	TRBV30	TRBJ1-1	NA	CAWSSSTGGVEAFF	TGTGCCTGGAGTTCATCCACAGGGGGCGTCGAAGCTTTCTTT
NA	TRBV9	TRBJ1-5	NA	CASSADSNSNQPQHF	TGTGCCAGCAGCGCCGACAGCAATAGCAATCAGCCCCAGCATTTT
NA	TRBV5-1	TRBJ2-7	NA	CASSVGGGGRISYEQYF	TGCGCCAGCAGCGTGGGAGGGGGGGGGAGGATCTCCTACGAGCAGTACTTC
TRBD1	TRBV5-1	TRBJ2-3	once	CASSWDRGSRSTDTQYF	TGCGCCAGCAGCTGGGACAGGGGATCGAGAAGCACAGATACGCAGTATTTT
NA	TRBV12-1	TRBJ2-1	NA	CATRGGRSYNEQFF	TGTGCCACACGCGGGGGCCGATCCTACAATGAGCAGTTCTTC
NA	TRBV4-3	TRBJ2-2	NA	CASSQEIPGANTGELFF	TGCGCCAGCAGCCAAGAAATTCCGGGGGCGAACACCGGGGAGCTGTTTTTT
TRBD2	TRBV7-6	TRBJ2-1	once	CASSGWTSGRGSYNEQFF	TGTGCCAGCAGCGGTTGGACTAGCGGGAGGGGCTCCTACAATGAGCAGTTCTTC
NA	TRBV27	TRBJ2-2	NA	CASSSAGNTGELFF	TGTGCCAGCAGTTCGGCGGGTAACACCGGGGAGCTGTTTTTT
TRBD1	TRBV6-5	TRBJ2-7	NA	CASRPTGSKQYF	TGTGCCAGCAGACCGACAGGGAGTAAGCAGTACTTC
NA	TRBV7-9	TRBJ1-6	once	CASSPGGGVVGNSPLHF	TGTGCCAGCAGCCCCGGCGGGGGAGTTGTCGGTAATTCACCCCTCCACTTT
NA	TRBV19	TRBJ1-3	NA	CASSLTGTNSGNTIYF	TGTGCCAGTAGTCTTACCGGGACAAACTCTGGAAACACCATATATTTT
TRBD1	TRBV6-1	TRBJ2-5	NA	CASRVTGAGGETQYF	TGTGCCAGCAGAGTGACAGGGGCAGGGGGAGAGACCCAGTACTTC
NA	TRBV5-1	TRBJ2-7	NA	CASSSAVISYEQYF	TGCGCCAGCAGTTCGGCGGTAATCTCCTACGAGCAGTACTTC
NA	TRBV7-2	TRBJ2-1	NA	CASSLGFEGVRNEQFF	TGTGCCAGCAGCTTAGGGTTTGAGGGGGTCCGAAATGAGCAGTTCTTC
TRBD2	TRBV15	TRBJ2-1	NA	CATSRVGWGSGGYNEQFF	TGTGCCACCAGCAGAGTAGGCTGGGGTAGCGGGGGCTACAATGAGCAGTTCTTC
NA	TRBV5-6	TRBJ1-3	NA	CASSFGTGNTIYF	TGTGCCAGCAGCTTCGGGACAGGAAACACCATATATTTT
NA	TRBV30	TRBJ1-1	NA	CACHRGMNTGAFF	TGTGCCTGTCATCGGGGGATGAACACTGGAGCTTTCTTT
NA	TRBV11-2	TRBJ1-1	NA	CASGRLNTEAFF	TGTGCCAGCGGTAGATTGAACACTGAAGCTTTCTTT
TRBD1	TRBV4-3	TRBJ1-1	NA	CASSPGQGAMNTEAFF	TGCGCCAGCAGCCCGGGACAGGGGGCCATGAACACTGAAGCTTTCTTT
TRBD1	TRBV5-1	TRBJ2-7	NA	CASSSPDRAHYEQYF	TGCGCCAGCAGCTCTCCCGACAGGGCCCACTACGAGCAGTACTTC
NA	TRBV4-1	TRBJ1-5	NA	CASSQETGFQPQHF	TGCGCCAGCAGCCAAGAAACAGGGTTTCAGCCCCAGCATTTT
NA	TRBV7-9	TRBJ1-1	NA	CASSLGHMNTEAFF	TGTGCCAGCAGCCTCGGACACATGAACACTGAAGCTTTCTTT